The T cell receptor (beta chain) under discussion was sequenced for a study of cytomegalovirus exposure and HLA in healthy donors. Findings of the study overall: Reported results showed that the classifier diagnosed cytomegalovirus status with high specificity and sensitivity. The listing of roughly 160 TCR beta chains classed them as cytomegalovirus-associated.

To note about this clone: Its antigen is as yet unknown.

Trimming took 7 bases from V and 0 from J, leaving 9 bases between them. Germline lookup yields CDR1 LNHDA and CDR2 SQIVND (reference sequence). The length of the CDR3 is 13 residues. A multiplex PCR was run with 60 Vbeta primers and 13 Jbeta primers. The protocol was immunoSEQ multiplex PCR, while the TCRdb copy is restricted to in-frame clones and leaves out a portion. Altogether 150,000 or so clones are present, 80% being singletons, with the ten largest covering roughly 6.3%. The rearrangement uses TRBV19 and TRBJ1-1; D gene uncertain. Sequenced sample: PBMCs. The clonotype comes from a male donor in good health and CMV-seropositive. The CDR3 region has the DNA TGTGCCAGTAATGAGGGAGTGAACACTGAAGCTTTCTTT. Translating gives CASNEGVNTEAFF.